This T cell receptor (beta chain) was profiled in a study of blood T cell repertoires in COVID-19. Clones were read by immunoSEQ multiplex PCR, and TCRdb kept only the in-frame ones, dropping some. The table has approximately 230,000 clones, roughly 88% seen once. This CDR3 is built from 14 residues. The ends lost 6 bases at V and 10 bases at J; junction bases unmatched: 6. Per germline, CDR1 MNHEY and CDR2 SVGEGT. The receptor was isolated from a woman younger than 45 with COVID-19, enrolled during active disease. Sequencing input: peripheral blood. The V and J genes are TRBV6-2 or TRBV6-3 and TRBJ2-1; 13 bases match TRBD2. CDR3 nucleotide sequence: TGTGCCAGCAGCGGACTAGCGGGAGCTCAGGAGCAGTTCTTC. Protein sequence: CASSGLAGAQEQFF.